This passage covers 18 T cell receptor beta chains from one sample sequenced in a study of shared clonotypes between healthy human individuals (dated by TCRdb to about 2020). The method was the immunoSEQ multiplex PCR assay. The table comes from immuneACCESS by way of TCRdb, which keeps in-frame sequences with V and J called. Part of the clones is missing from these tables; in studies checked, under half for an unresolved V gene and the rest for unknown reasons. The sample yields 1.5 million to 2.5 million clones; roughly 95% were counted once. The top ten clonotypes cover 1% to 1.5% of the sample. CD8 naive samples consisted of CD45RO-negative cells that were positively selected for CCR7, yielding a CD45RA+CCR7+ population without TemRA cells. Sequenced sample: naive CD8+ T cells sorted from blood. Read against the paper, the sample's cell subset or site label means: CD45RA+CCR7+. The source is a man aged 18 to 35 in good health.

V is TRBV4-1 and J is TRBJ2-5; 8 bases fit TRBD2. Germline V gene lookup returns CDR1 MGHRA and CDR2 YSYEKL. CDR3 length equals 18 residues. Losses at the gene ends were 0 bases for V and 0 bases for J; bases not matched to a gene: 9. In nucleotides, the CDR3 is TGCGCCAGCAGCCAAGAATCAGCGGGAGAGGGGTACCAAGAGACCCAGTACTTC. Translation: CASSQESAGEGYQETQYF.

The chain links TRBV4-1 to TRBJ2-1; 7 bases are shared with TRBD2. V was clipped by 3 bases and J by 2 bases; unmatched bases: 7. Germline assignment: CDR1 MGHRA and CDR2 YSYEKL. The length of the CDR3 is 16 residues. In DNA form, the CDR3 reads TGCGCCAGCAGCCAGTGGGCGGGGGATCCCTACAATGAGCAGTTCTTC. Its protein is CASSQWAGDPYNEQFF.

The rearrangement uses TRBV5-6 and TRBJ2-2; perhaps TRBD2 as D (5 bases). CDR3 size: 14 residues. CDR1 SGHDT and CDR2 YYEEEE come from the germline V gene. V lost 5 bases to trimming and J lost 6 bases, with 14 bases between them. The CDR3 protein is CASRARGPPGELFF. DNA of the CDR3: TGTGCCAGCAGGGCGAGAGGGCCCCCCGGGGAGCTGTTTTTT.

The gene calls are TRBV5-6 and TRBJ1-1, with a possible D match to TRBD1 (5 bases). This CDR3 is built from 13 residues. Germline CDR1 SGHDT, CDR2 YYEEEE. With 3 bases removed from V and 1 base from J, the gap between germline ends came to 7 bases. CDR3 coding DNA: TGTGCCAGCAGCTGGGACCCGAACACTGAAGCTTTCTTT. Protein product: CASSWDPNTEAFF.

The chain combines TRBV7-6 with TRBJ2-5, with 7 bases fitting TRBD1. Losses at the gene ends were 5 bases for V and 4 bases for J; bases not matched to a gene: 13. Germline V gene sequence: CDR1 SGHVS, CDR2 FNYEAQ. This CDR3 spans 16 amino acids. The DNA of the CDR3 is TGTGCCAGCAGCCGGAGAGAAGGGGGCCAGGGAGAGACCCAGTACTTC. Its translation: CASSRREGGQGETQYF.

The chain couples TRBV6-5 to TRBJ2-1; TRBD2 matches at 8 bases. Germline loops: CDR1 MNHEY, CDR2 SVGAGI. CDR3 size: 16 residues. V was clipped by 0 bases and J by 8 bases; unmatched bases: 9. CDR3 in DNA: TGTGCCAGCAGTTACTCCACCGGGACTAGGGAATATGAGCAGTTCTTC. Translated: CASSYSTGTREYEQFF.

V gene TRBV27 combines with J gene TRBJ2-3; D might be TRBD1 (5 bases). CDR3 length: 14 amino acids. Germline CDR1 is MNHEY and CDR2 is SMNVEV (reference sequence). The ends were cut back, 3 bases at V and 6 bases at J, with 13 bases in the middle. This chain's CDR3 is CASSFGRGWDTQYF. DNA for the CDR3: TGTGCCAGCAGTTTTGGAAGGGGTTGGGATACGCAGTATTTT.

The chain couples TRBV27 to TRBJ2-1; TRBD2 matches at 8 bases. The CDR3 is 14 amino acids. Germline V lookup: CDR1 MNHEY, CDR2 SMNVEV (reference sequence). Unmatched junction bases numbered 8, after V lost 4 bases and J lost 9 bases. The CDR3: CASSYGTRFSEQFF. Written as DNA, the CDR3 is TGTGCCAGCAGTTACGGGACTAGGTTTTCTGAGCAGTTCTTC.

This CDR3 is CASSVSLGRGATF. The CDR3 nucleotides read TGTGCCAGCAGCGTATCTTTGGGAAGGGGAGCCACCTTC. This chain connects TRBV9 to TRBJ1-2; tentative D call: TRBD1 (5 bases). CDR3 length: 13 amino acids. V lost 1 base to trimming and J lost 13 bases, with 17 bases between them. CDR1 is SGDLS, CDR2 YYNGEE, per germline. Variable domain in full (rest from reference TRBV9 and TRBJ1-2): DSGVTQTPKHLITATGQRVTLRCSPRSGDLSVYWYQQSLDQGLQFLIQYYNGEERAKGNILERFSAQQFPDLHSELNLSSLELGDSALYFCASSVSLGRGATFGSGTRLTVV.

V gene TRBV4-3 combines with J gene TRBJ2-6; 10 bases fit TRBD1. This CDR3 has 18 residues. Germline assignment: CDR1 LGHNA and CDR2 YSLEER. The V and J ends lost 3 bases and 4 bases, in that order; junction bases with no gene match: 9. This chain's CDR3 is CASSHSGTGASGANVLTF. The CDR3 DNA sequence: TGCGCCAGCAGCCACTCCGGGACAGGGGCGTCCGGGGCCAACGTCCTGACTTTC.

V gene TRBV5-1 combines with J gene TRBJ2-5; perhaps TRBD2 as D (5 bases). V was clipped by 2 bases and J by 0 bases, with 11 bases between them. Germline lookup yields CDR1 SGHRS and CDR2 YFSETQ. The CDR3 is made up of 15 amino acids. The CDR3 coding sequence is TGCGCCAGCAGCTTTCGAGCGGACTACCAAGAGACCCAGTACTTC. Its translation is CASSFRADYQETQYF.

The chain combines TRBV5-1 with TRBJ2-1; 8 bases match TRBD2. The V segment lost 0 bases and the J segment 4 bases; nucleotides outside the gene matches: 9. The CDR3 is 17 residues long. Germline lookup yields CDR1 SGHRS and CDR2 YFSETQ. The CDR3 sequence is CASSLVASGFGYNEQFF. The DNA for the CDR3 is TGCGCCAGCAGCTTGGTAGCTAGCGGGTTTGGGTACAATGAGCAGTTCTTC.

The V call is TRBV5-1, the J call TRBJ2-3; TRBD1 matches 8 bases. The germline V gene encodes CDR1 SGHRS and CDR2 YFSETQ. The trim removed 3 bases at V and 2 bases at J, leaving 8 bases unmatched. The CDR3 has 16 residues. The CDR3 here is CASSWTGTGDTDTQYF. The CDR3 DNA sequence: TGCGCCAGCAGCTGGACCGGGACAGGAGACACAGATACGCAGTATTTT.

This rearrangement joins TRBV19 to TRBJ2-1; 9 bases map to TRBD1. V shed 1 base, J shed 5 bases, and the junction held 6 bases outside the gene matches. Germline V gene lookup returns CDR1 LNHDA and CDR2 SQIVND (reference sequence). The CDR3 has 16 amino acids. The CDR3 region is CASSIVRDRADNEQFF. The DNA of the CDR3 is TGTGCCAGTAGTATAGTTCGGGACAGGGCCGACAATGAGCAGTTCTTC.

V is TRBV6-5 and J is TRBJ2-7; 9 positions match TRBD1. The V segment lost 2 bases and the J segment 0 bases; nucleotides outside the gene matches: 2. Germline V lookup: CDR1 MNHEY, CDR2 SVGAGI. This CDR3 is 15 amino acids long. The CDR3 DNA follows: TGTGCCAGCAGTTACATGACAGGGGGCTCCTACGAGCAGTACTTC. This translates into CASSYMTGGSYEQYF.

The gene calls are TRBV7-9 and TRBJ2-3; 10 nucleotides line up with TRBD1. J gave up 4 bases and V 4 bases, and 5 bases lay outside the gene matches. Germline CDR1 is SEHNR and CDR2 is FQNEAQ (reference sequence). The CDR3 spans 15 residues. CDR3 in DNA: TGTGCCAGCAGCTGGACAGGGGGAGATGCAGATACGCAGTATTTT. Translated: CASSWTGGDADTQYF.

V is TRBV10-3 and J is TRBJ1-2; the D gene is possibly TRBD1 (5 bases). The V end was cut by 5 bases, the J end by 5 bases, with 15 bases between. The CDR3 is made up of 14 amino acids. The germline V gene has CDR1 ENHRY and CDR2 SYGVKD. CDR3 DNA sequence: TGTGCCATCAGTTCGCAGGGTGGGGATTATGGCTACACCTTC. Its translation: CAISSQGGDYGYTF.

Only one count was recorded for this clone. J is TRBJ2-7 and V is TRBV27; D remains unclear. The germline V and J ends were trimmed by 3 bases and 4 bases, with 16 bases remaining between them. The CDR3 covers 15 residues. Germline V gene lookup returns CDR1 MNHEY and CDR2 SMNVEV (reference sequence). CDR3 region: CASSLGSNPIYEQYF. The DNA for the CDR3 is TGTGCCAGCAGTTTGGGGTCCAACCCAATTTACGAGCAGTACTTC.